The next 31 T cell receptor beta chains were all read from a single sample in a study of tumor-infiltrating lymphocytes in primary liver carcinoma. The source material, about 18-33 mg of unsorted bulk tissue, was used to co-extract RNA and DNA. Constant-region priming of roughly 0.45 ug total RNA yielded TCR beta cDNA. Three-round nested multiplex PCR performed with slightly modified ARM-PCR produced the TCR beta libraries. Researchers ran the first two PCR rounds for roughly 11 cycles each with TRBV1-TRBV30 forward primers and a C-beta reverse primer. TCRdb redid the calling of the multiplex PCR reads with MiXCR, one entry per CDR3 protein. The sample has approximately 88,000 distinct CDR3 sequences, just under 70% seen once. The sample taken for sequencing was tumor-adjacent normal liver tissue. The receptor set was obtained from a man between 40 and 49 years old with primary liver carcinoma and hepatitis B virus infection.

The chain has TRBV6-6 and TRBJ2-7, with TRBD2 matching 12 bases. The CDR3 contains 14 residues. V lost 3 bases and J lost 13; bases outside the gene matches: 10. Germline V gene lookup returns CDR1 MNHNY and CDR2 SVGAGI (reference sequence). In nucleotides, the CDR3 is TGTGCCAGCAGTTATGCACTAGCGGGAGGTGAGTACTACTTC. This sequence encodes CASSYALAGGEYYF.

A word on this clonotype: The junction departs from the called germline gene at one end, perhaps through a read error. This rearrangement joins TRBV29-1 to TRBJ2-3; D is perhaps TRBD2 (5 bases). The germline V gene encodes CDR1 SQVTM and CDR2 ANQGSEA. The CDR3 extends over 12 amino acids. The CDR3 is CCVSGGTDTHYF. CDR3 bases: TGCTGCGTTTCCGGAGGAACAGATACGCACTATTTT.

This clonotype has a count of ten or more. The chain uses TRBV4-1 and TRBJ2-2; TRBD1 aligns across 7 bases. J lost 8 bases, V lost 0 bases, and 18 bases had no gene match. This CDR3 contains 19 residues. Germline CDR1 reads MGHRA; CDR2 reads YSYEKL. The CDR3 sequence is CASSQDFLPGQPDWGELFF. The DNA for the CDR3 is TGCGCCAGCAGCCAAGACTTTCTCCCGGGACAGCCGGACTGGGGGGAGCTGTTTTTT.

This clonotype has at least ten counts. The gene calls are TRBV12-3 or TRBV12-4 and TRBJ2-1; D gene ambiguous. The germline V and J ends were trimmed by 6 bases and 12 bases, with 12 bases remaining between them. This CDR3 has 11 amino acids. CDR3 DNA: TGTGCCAGCAGGAGATACGCAGGGCAGTTCTTC. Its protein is CASRRYAGQFF.

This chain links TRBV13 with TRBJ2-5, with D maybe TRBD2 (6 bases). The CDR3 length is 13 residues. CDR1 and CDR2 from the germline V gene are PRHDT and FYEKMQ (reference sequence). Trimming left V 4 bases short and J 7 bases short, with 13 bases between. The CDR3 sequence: CASSSGLGGTQYF. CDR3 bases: TGTGCCAGCAGCTCCGGACTCGGGGGGACCCAGTACTTC. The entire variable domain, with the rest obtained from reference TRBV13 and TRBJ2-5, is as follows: AAGVIQSPRHLIKEKRETATLKCYPIPRHDTVYWYQQGPGQDPQFLISFYEKMQSDKGSIPDRFSAQQFSDYHSELNMSSLELGDSALYFCASSSGLGGTQYFGPGTRLLVL.

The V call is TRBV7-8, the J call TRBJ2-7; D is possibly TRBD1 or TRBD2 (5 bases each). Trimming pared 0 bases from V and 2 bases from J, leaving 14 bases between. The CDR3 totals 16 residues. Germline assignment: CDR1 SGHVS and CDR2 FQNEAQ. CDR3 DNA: TGTGCCAGCAGCTTAGCGCTGGAGAGGGGTACCTACGAGCAGTACTTC. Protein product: CASSLALERGTYEQYF.

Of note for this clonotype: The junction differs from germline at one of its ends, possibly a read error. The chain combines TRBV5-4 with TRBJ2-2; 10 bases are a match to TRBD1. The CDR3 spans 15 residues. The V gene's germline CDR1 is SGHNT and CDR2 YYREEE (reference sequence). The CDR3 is CASSLGQGNTGELYF. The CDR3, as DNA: TGTGCCAGCAGTTTGGGACAGGGGAACACCGGGGAGCTGTATTTT.

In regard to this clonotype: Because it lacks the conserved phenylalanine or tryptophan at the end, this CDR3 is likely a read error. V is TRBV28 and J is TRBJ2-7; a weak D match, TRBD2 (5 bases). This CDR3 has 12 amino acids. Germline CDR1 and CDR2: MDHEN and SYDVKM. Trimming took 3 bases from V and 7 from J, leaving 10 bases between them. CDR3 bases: TGTGCCAGCAGTTTCACGAGGGTAGAGCAGTACTTA. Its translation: CASSFTRVEQYL.

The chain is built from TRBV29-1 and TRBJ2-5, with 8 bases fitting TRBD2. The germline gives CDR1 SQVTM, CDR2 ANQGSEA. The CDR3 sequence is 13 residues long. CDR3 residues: CSVQREGGEAQYF. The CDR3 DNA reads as TGCAGTGTTCAACGGGAGGGAGGGGAGGCCCAGTACTTC.

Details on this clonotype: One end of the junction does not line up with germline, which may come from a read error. CDR3 in amino acids: CASSYGDGSSYELYF. The CDR3 nucleotides read TGTGCCAGTAGTTACGGGGATGGGAGCTCCTACGAGCTGTACTTC. V is TRBV6-5 and J is TRBJ2-7, with a possible D match to TRBD2 (5 bases). Germline-derived CDR1 and CDR2 are MNHEY and SVGAGI. The CDR3 has 15 residues.

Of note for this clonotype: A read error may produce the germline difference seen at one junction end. This CDR3 reads CASTGPTRLSYNEQSF. The CDR3 coding sequence is TGTGCCAGCACCGGGCCGACTAGGCTCTCCTACAATGAGCAGTCCTTC. The chain combines TRBV6-6 with TRBJ2-1; possible D gene TRBD2, 6 bases. The CDR3 is 16 residues long. Germline values: CDR1 MNHNY, CDR2 SVGAGI (reference sequence).

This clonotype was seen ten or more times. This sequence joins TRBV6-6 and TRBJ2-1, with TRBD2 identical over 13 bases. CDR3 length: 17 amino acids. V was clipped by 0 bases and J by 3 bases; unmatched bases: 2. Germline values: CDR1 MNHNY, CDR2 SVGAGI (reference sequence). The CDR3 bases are TGTGCCAGCAGTTACTCCGGGACTAGCGGGGTCTACAATGAGCAGTTCTTC. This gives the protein CASSYSGTSGVYNEQFF.

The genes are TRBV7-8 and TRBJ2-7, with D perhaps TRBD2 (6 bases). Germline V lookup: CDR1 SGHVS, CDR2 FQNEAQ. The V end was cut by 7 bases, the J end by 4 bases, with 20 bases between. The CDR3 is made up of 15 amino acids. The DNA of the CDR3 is TGTGCCAGCAACCCGGGGCCGGCTAGCGATTACGAGCAGTACTTC. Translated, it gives CASNPGPASDYEQYF.

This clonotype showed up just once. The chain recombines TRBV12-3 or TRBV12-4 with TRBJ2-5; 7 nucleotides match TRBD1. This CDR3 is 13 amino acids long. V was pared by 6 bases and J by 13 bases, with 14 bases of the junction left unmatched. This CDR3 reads CASSWTGQEALYF. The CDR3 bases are TGTGCCAGCAGCTGGACAGGTCAAGAGGCCCTGTACTTC.

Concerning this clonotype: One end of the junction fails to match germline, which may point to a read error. The CDR3 nucleotides read TGTGCCAACAGCCACCCCCAAGAGACCCAGTACTTC. It yields the protein CANSHPQETQYF. This chain joins TRBV5-4 and TRBJ2-5; D remains ambiguous. Per germline, CDR1 SGHNT and CDR2 YYREEE (reference sequence). The CDR3 runs to 12 residues.

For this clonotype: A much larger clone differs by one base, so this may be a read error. In DNA form, the CDR3 reads TGTGTCTGGAGTCCCAACTATGGCTACACCTTC. This encodes CVWSPNYGYTF. The chain couples TRBV30 to TRBJ1-2, with D unresolved. In germline, CDR1 is GTSNPN, CDR2 SVGIG (reference sequence). The CDR3 totals 11 residues.

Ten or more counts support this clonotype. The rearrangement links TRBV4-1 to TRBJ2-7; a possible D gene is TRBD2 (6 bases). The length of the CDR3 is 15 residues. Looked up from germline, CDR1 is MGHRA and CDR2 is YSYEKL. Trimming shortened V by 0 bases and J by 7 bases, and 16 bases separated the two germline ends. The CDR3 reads CASSQDFPPSGEQYF. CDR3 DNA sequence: TGCGCCAGCAGCCAAGATTTCCCTCCCAGCGGGGAGCAGTACTTC.

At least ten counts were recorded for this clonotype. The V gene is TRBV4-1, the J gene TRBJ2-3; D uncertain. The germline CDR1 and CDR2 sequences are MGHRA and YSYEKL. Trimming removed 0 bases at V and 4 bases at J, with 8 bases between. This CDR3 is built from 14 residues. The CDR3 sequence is CASSQDQLADTQYF. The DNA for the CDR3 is TGCGCCAGCAGCCAAGACCAATTGGCAGATACGCAGTATTTT.

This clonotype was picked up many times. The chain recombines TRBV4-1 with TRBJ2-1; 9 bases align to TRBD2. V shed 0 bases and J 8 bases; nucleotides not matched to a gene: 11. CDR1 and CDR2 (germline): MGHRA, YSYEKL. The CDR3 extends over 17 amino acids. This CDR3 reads CASSQDPASGVPDEQFF. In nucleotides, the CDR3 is TGCGCCAGCAGCCAAGATCCCGCTAGCGGGGTACCGGATGAGCAGTTCTTC.

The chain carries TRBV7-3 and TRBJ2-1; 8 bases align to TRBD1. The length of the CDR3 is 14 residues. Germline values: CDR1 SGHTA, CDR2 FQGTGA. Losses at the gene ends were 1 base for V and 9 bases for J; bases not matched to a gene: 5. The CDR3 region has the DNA TGTGCCAGCAGCTTAAAAACAGGGGGTTTTGAGCAGTTCTTC. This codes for CASSLKTGGFEQFF.

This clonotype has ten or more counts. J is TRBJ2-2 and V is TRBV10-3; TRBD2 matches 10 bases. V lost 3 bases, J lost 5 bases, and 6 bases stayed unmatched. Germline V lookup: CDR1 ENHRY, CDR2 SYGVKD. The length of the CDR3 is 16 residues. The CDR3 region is CAISDSLAGSTGELFF. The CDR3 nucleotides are TGTGCCATCAGTGATTCACTAGCGGGGTCAACCGGGGAGCTGTTTTTT.

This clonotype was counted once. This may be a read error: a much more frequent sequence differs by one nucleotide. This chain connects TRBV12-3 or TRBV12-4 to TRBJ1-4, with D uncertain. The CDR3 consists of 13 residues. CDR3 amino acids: CASSLATNEELFF. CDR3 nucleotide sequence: TGTGCCAGCAGTTTAGCAACTAATGAAGAACTGTTTTTT.

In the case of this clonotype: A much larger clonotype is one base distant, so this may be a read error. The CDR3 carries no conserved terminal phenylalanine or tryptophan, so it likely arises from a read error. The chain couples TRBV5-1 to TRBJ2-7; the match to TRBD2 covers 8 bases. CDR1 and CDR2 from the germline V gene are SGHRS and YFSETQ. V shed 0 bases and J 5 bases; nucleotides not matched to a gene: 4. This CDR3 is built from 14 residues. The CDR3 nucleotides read TGCGCCAGCAGCTTGGCGGGAGGGATGGACGAGCAGTACTTA. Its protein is CASSLAGGMDEQYL.

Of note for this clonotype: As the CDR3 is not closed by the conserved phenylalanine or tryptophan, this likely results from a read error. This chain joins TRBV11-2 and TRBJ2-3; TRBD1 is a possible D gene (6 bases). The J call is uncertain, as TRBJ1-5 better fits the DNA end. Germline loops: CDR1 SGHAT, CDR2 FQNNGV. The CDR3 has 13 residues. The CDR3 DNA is TGTGCCAGCAGCAGCCGGGACACAGATACGCAGCATCTT. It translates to CASSSRDTDTQHL.

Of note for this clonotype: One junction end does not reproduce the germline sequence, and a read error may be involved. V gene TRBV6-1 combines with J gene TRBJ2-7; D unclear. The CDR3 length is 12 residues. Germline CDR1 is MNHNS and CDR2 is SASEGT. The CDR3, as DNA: TGTGCCAACAGTGAAATGGCGGTCGAGCAGTATTTC. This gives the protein CANSEMAVEQYF.

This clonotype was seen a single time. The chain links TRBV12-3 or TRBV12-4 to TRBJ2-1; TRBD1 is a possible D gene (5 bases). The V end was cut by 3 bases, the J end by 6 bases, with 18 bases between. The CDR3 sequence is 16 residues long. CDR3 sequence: CASSFFGAATSNEQFF. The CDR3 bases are TGTGCCAGCAGTTTCTTTGGGGCCGCAACCTCCAATGAGCAGTTCTTC.

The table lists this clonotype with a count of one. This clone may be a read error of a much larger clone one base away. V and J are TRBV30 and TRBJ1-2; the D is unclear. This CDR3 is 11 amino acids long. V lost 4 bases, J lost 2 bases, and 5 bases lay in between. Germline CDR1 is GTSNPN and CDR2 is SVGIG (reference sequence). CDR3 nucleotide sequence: TGTGCCTGGACTCCCAACTATGGCTACACCTTC. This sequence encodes CAWTPNYGYTF.

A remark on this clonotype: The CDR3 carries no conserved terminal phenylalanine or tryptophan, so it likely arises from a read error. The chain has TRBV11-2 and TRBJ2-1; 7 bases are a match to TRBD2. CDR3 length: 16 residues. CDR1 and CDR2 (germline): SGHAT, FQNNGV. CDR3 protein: CAGSLDIRLAMGEQFL. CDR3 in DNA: TGTGCCGGCAGCTTGGATATCAGACTAGCCATGGGTGAGCAGTTCTTA.

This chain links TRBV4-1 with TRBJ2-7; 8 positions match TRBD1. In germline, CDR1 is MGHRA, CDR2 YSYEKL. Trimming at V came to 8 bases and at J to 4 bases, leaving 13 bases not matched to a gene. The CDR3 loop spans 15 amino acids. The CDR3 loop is CASGLPDREEYEQYF. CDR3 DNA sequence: TGCGCCAGCGGCCTCCCGGACAGGGAGGAGTACGAGCAGTACTTC.

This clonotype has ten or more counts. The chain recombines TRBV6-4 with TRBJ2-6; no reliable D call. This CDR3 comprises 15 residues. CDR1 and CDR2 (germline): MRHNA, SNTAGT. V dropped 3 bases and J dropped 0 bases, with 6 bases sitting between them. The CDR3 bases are TGTGCCAGCAGTGAAGAGGACTCTGGGGCCAACGTCCTGACTTTC. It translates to CASSEEDSGANVLTF.

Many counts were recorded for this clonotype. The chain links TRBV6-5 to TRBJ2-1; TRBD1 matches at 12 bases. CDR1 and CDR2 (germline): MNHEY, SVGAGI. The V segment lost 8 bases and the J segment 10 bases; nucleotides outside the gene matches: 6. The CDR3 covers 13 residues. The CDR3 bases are TGTGCCAGCGGGGGACAGGGGGCAGGAGAGCAGTTCTTC. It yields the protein CASGGQGAGEQFF.